This T cell receptor (beta chain) was sequenced for a study of blood T cell repertoires in COVID-19. Study-wide context: Both acute and convalescent COVID-19 samples were obtained from the United States, Italy and Spain. T cells, B-cell-depleted T cells, or PBMCs supplied cDNA or gDNA.

Per the authors' pipeline: How many nucleated cells were present was estimated from reference gene primer amplification. Measured with immunoSEQ multiplex PCR; TCRdb has only the in-frame clones, and not every one. V and J calls and clone size come straight from that table; D and trimming were deduced from the DNA. Found here are 40,000 to 50,000 clones, about nine tenths of them singletons; the top ten hold under 20%. Looked up from germline, CDR1 is MDHEN and CDR2 is SYDVKM. The CDR3 is 15 residues long. V was clipped by 2 bases and J by 5 bases; unmatched bases: 4. The chain employs TRBV28 and TRBJ2-1; the match to TRBD2 covers 9 bases. This receptor was obtained from a man between 70 and 80 years old with active COVID-19. The specimen sequenced was peripheral blood. In DNA, the CDR3 is TGTGCCAGCAGTTTAGGACTAGCGAGCGACAATGAGCAGTTCTTC. The encoded protein is CASSLGLASDNEQFF. Full variable domain (remainder filled in from reference TRBV28 and TRBJ2-1): DVKVTQSSRYLVKRTGEKVFLECVQDMDHENMFWYRQDPGLGLRLIYFSYDVKMKEKGDIPEGYSVSREKKERFSLILESASTNQTSMYLCASSLGLASDNEQFFGPGTRLTVL.